The 2 T cell receptor beta chains presented below share a single source sample, sequenced in a study of blood T cell repertoires in COVID-19 (dated by TCRdb to about 2020). Library preparation employed the immunoSEQ multiplex PCR assay. TCRdb mirrors the immuneACCESS table, restricted to in-frame sequences. Some clones are absent from its copies; in checked studies, under half trace to an unresolved V gene, and the reason for the others is unknown. The sample yields around 310,000 clones; around nine tenths were counted once. Clones ranked in the top ten supply 5% to 6% of the sample. Sequences were obtained from PBMCs or T cells enriched from blood (not recorded which). These TCRs come from a man aged 25 to 40 who had recovered from COVID-19.

This rearrangement joins TRBV3-1 (or the pseudogene TRBV3-2) to TRBJ2-3, with 8 positions matching TRBD2. Germline lookup yields CDR1 LGHDT and CDR2 YNNKEL (reference sequence). CDR3 length: 15 amino acids. J gave up 8 bases and V 0 bases, and 7 bases lay outside the gene matches. CDR3 residues: CASSQDAGTRITQYF. CDR3 bases: TGTGCCAGCAGCCAAGATGCCGGGACTAGAATTACGCAGTATTTT.

This rearrangement joins TRBV6-5 to TRBJ2-7, with 8 bases that match TRBD1. CDR3 length: 13 amino acids. CDR1 is MNHEY, CDR2 SVGAGI, per germline. V shed 8 bases, J shed 4 bases, and the junction held 7 bases outside the gene matches. The CDR3: CASADRVYYEQYF. DNA of the CDR3: TGTGCCAGCGCGGACAGGGTCTATTACGAGCAGTACTTC.